This T cell receptor beta chain was sequenced for a study of blood T cell repertoires in COVID-19. The V gene's germline CDR1 is MNHNS and CDR2 SASEGT. The CDR3 has 19 amino acids. Trimming stripped 1 base from V and 0 bases from J, with 19 bases between. Here immunoSEQ multiplex PCR was the method, and the copy in TCRdb shows in-frame clones only, minus some. The sample yields roughly 290,000 clones, about 88% seen once. The chain recombines TRBV6-1 with TRBJ2-4; D possibly corresponds to TRBD1 (5 bases). The receptor was isolated from an older woman with acute or convalescent COVID-19. Sequencing input: peripheral blood. CDR3 sequence reads: CASSEDFRQTTLAKNIQYF. In DNA, the CDR3 is TGTGCCAGCAGTGAAGACTTTCGACAGACCACCTTAGCCAAAAACATTCAGTACTTC.